The 10 T cell receptor beta chains below all came from one sample that was sequenced in a study of vaccination and CD4 T cells after COVID-19. Treatment defined: roughly 10-day PBMC culture with coronavirus spike peptide pools or control peptides (ViraFEST assay). An Oncomine TCR Beta short-read assay was used to sequence the DNA from cultured CD4+ T cells. MiXCR, run by TCRdb on the PCR reads, gives a single entry per CDR3 protein. Of fewer than 30,000 distinct CDR3 sequences in the sample, around 60% are singletons; the top ten hold less than 20%. Their antigens remain unidentified. Source: CD4+ T cells from blood, cultured in vitro, taken after SARS-CoV-2 vaccination. All receptors come from a human donor who received a COVID-19 vaccine.

The genes are TRBV20-1 and TRBJ2-3; 9 bases map to TRBD1. Germline V lookup: CDR1 DFQATT, CDR2 SNEGSKA (reference sequence). CDR3 length: 15 amino acids. V was clipped by 6 bases and J by 5 bases; unmatched bases: 12. For the CDR3, the DNA is TGCAGTGCCGTTCAACTGACAGGGGGTCTAGATACGCAGTATTTT. Protein sequence: CSAVQLTGGLDTQYF.

A few counts support this clonotype. The J gene is TRBJ1-5, the V gene TRBV2, with no clear D. Germline V gene data show CDR1 as SNHLY and CDR2 as FYNNEI. The CDR3 is 16 residues long. V dropped 0 bases and J dropped 2 bases, with 11 bases sitting between them. CDR3 residues: CASSEALLWGNQPQHF. The CDR3 region has the DNA TGTGCCAGCAGTGAAGCGCTTCTATGGGGCAATCAGCCCCAGCATTTT.

The chain uses TRBV18 and TRBJ1-6; perhaps TRBD1 as D (6 bases). Deletions cut 6 bases from V and 8 bases from J, with 17 bases between. The germline V gene encodes CDR1 KGHSH and CDR2 LQKENI. CDR3 length: 15 amino acids. The CDR3 here is CASSDQGPRDSPLHF. The CDR3, as DNA: TGTGCCAGCTCCGACCAGGGGCCCCGGGATTCACCCCTCCACTTT. The full variable domain, its missing parts supplied by reference TRBV18 and TRBJ1-6, is NAGVMQNPRHLVRRRGQEARLRCSPMKGHSHVYWYRQLPEEGLKFMVYLQKENIIDESGMPKERFSAEFPKEGPSILRIQQVVRGDSAAYFCASSDQGPRDSPLHFGNGTRLTVT.

V gene TRBV19 combines with J gene TRBJ2-2, with 10 positions matching TRBD1. Germline lookup yields CDR1 LNHDA and CDR2 SQIVND (reference sequence). The CDR3 sequence is 17 residues long. V shed 6 bases and J 7 bases; nucleotides not matched to a gene: 14. In DNA form, the CDR3 reads TGTGCCAGTAGCCCAGAGACAGGGGGCGGTGTTGGCGGGGAGCTGTTTTTT. Translated, it gives CASSPETGGGVGGELFF.

This clonotype came up once. The J gene is TRBJ2-5, the V gene TRBV7-9; 8 bases match TRBD2. V trimming: 5 bases; J trimming: 8 bases; junction bases outside the gene matches: 7. Germline loops: CDR1 SEHNR, CDR2 FQNEAQ (reference sequence). CDR3 length equals 13 residues. The CDR3 region is CASSRGGRDTQYF. The CDR3 nucleotides are TGTGCCAGCAGCCGGGGGGGGCGGGATACCCAGTACTTC.

This clonotype appeared a few times. This chain joins TRBV27 and TRBJ2-7, with D perhaps TRBD2 (5 bases). The germline gives CDR1 MNHEY, CDR2 SMNVEV (reference sequence). Trimming stripped 6 bases from V and 6 bases from J, with 21 bases between. The CDR3 runs to 15 residues. Here the CDR3 DNA reads TGTGCCAGCAGCCTCTTACGGTCGAACGCGGGCGAGCAGTACTTC. Translation gives CASSLLRSNAGEQYF.

The genes are TRBV12-3 or TRBV12-4 and TRBJ1-2; D possibly corresponds to TRBD1 (6 bases). Trimming took 1 base from V and 7 from J, leaving 10 bases between them. The CDR3 length is 13 residues. The CDR3 DNA reads as TGTGCCAGCAGTTTAGAACAGGGTTCTGGCTACACCTTC. It codes for CASSLEQGSGYTF.

The gene calls are TRBV5-1 and TRBJ2-2; perhaps D is TRBD1 or TRBD2 (6 bases each). The CDR3 loop spans 15 amino acids. V dropped 3 bases and J dropped 2 bases, with 11 bases sitting between them. CDR1 is SGHRS, CDR2 YFSETQ, per germline. The DNA of the CDR3 is TGCGCCAGCAGCTGGGGGGCCCAAAACACCGGGGAGCTGTTTTTT. This gives the protein CASSWGAQNTGELFF.

The J gene is TRBJ2-3, the V gene TRBV7-2; TRBD2 matches 7 bases. Germline V gives CDR1 SGHTA, CDR2 FQGNSA. After removal of 3 bases from V and 2 bases from J, the junction contained 8 bases not matched to a gene. The CDR3 spans 16 residues. In DNA form, the CDR3 reads TGTGCCAGCAGCTTGGTCAGCGGGGCCTACACAGATACGCAGTATTTT. This encodes CASSLVSGAYTDTQYF.

This clonotype was counted between two and nine times. The rearrangement uses TRBV11-2 and TRBJ2-5; 7 bases are a match to TRBD2. The CDR3 is 13 amino acids. V lost 0 bases and J lost 5; bases outside the gene matches: 0. Germline CDR1 SGHAT, CDR2 FQNNGV. In DNA form, the CDR3 reads TGTGCCAGCAGCTTAGAGGGGGGGGAGACCCAGTACTTC. This translates into CASSLEGGETQYF.